This T cell receptor (beta chain) is drawn from a study of shared clonotypes between healthy human individuals. Study results and caveats: At large depth, rarefaction still showed sorted-subset sequencing to be incomplete.

The CDR3 contains 15 residues. V lost 3 bases and J lost 4; bases outside the gene matches: 5. Germline CDR1 LNHDA, CDR2 SQIVND (reference sequence). For every subset, genomic DNA was evenly distributed across several immunoSEQ plates. The assay was immunoSEQ multiplex PCR, and TCRdb's table has in-frame clones only and misses some. Of about 960,000 clones listed, 70% to 85% were seen once; the top ten hold roughly 1.5%. About this clone: Its antigen is as yet unknown.

The source material was memory CD4+ T cells sorted from blood. As for subset: CD45RA-negative fraction. The genes are TRBV19 and TRBJ2-4, with 8 bases fitting TRBD2. The sequence was collected from a man in his late teens or twenties in good health. CDR3 residues: CASSMLLAGKNIQYF. CDR3 DNA: TGTGCCAGTAGTATGCTTCTAGCGGGTAAAAACATTCAGTACTTC.